The 6 T cell receptor beta chains given below trace back to one sample, sequenced in a study of spatial heterogeneity in lung cancer. The time point denotes: sample taken at primary tumor resection. TCRdb analysed the 5' RACE reads with MiXCR anew, one entry per CDR3 protein. This table holds 55,000 to 70,000 distinct CDR3 sequences, 6.3% found once. Sequences were derived from PBMCs, sampled at surgery. The receptors here all came from a female donor with early-stage non-small cell lung cancer.

In this sample, this clonotype turned up many times. The chain employs TRBV20-1 and TRBJ1-6; the D is unclear. CDR1 is DFQATT and CDR2 is SNEGSKA in the germline V gene (reference sequence). The CDR3 runs to 15 residues. V was cut by 0 bases and J by 6 bases, with 12 bases left in between. The DNA for the CDR3 is TGCAGTGCTAGAGAGGTTCAGAATAGTAATTCACCCCTCCACTTT. Translated: CSAREVQNSNSPLHF.

This clonotype was picked up many times. V is TRBV10-1 and J is TRBJ2-1, with 9 bases matching TRBD2. The CDR3 consists of 15 residues. The trim removed 0 bases at V and 9 bases at J, leaving 6 bases unmatched. The germline CDR1 and CDR2 sequences are WNHNN and SYGVQD (reference sequence). Here the CDR3 DNA reads TGCGCCAGCAGTGAGTCGGTTAGCGGGAGCGGTGAGCAGTTCTTC. It is translated as CASSESVSGSGEQFF.

Many counts were recorded for this clonotype. The rearrangement joins TRBV21-1 to TRBJ2-5; the DNA was not used to check the table's D call, TRBD2. TRBV21-1 is flagged as a pseudogene. This CDR3 comprises 16 residues. As DNA, the CDR3 is TGTGCCAGCAGCAAAGTTGACGGGACTCTCCAAGAGACCCAGTACTTC. This gives the protein CASSKVDGTLQETQYF.

V is TRBV4-1 and J is TRBJ2-3, with TRBD2 matching 8 bases. V lost 0 bases, J lost 1 base, and 6 bases stayed unmatched. This CDR3 has 17 amino acids. Germline V gene data show CDR1 as MGHRA and CDR2 as YSYEKL. CDR3 in amino acids: CASSQDGGGAGTDTQYF. The CDR3, as DNA: TGCGCCAGCAGCCAAGACGGGGGGGGCGCCGGCACAGATACGCAGTATTTT.

Many counts were recorded for this clonotype. The chain uses TRBV9 and TRBJ2-2; 9 bases line up with TRBD2. From germline, CDR1 is SGDLS and CDR2 YYNGEE. V lost 7 bases, J lost 4 bases, and 8 bases stayed unmatched. The CDR3 extends over 15 amino acids. The CDR3 nucleotides are TGTGCCAGCGGAATAGCGGGGGCTTTCACCGGGGAGCTGTTTTTT. Protein product: CASGIAGAFTGELFF. Combining the CDR3 with reference TRBV9 and TRBJ2-2 gives the whole variable domain DSGVTQTPKHLITATGQRVTLRCSPRSGDLSVYWYQQSLDQGLQFLIQYYNGEERAKGNILERFSAQQFPDLHSELNLSSLELGDSALYFCASGIAGAFTGELFFGEGSRLTVL.

This clonotype came up many times. The rearrangement uses TRBV10-3 and TRBJ1-6; 8 bases are shared with TRBD1. CDR1 and CDR2 (germline): ENHRY, SYGVKD. This CDR3 has 14 amino acids. V trimming: 6 bases; J trimming: 10 bases; junction bases outside the gene matches: 8. CDR3 coding DNA: TGTGCCATCAGCCCGACAGGGGAGGACTCACCCCTCCACTTT. Its translation is CAISPTGEDSPLHF.